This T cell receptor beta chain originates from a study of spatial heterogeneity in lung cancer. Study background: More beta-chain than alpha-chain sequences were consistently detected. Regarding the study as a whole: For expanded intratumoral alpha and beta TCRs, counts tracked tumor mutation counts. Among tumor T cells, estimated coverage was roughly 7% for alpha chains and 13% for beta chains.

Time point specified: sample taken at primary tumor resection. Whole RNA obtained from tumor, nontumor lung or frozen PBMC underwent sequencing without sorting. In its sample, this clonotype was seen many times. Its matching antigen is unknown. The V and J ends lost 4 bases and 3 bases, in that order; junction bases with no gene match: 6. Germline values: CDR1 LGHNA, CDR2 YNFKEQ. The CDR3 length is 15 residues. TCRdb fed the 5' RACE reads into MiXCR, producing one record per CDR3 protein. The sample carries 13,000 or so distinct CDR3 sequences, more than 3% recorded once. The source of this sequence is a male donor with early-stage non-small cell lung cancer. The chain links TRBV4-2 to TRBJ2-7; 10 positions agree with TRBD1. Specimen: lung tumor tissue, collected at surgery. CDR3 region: CASSPRQGASYEQYF. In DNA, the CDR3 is TGTGCCAGCAGCCCAAGACAGGGGGCTAGCTACGAGCAGTACTTC.